The 13 T cell receptor beta chains reported below all come from one sample, sequenced in a study of T cell responses to AZD1222 COVID-19 vaccine. Some clones are missing from TCRdb's copy, which holds only in-frame ones; the method was immunoSEQ multiplex PCR. The sample comprises around 140,000 clones, approximately 85% of which are singletons, and under 8% rests with the top ten. Material: peripheral blood, obtained 28 days after the second dose of the MenACWY control vaccine. The receptor source for this set is an adult who received the MenACWY meningococcal vaccine as a control.

This clone was seen just once. The V gene is TRBV5-1, the J gene TRBJ1-1; TRBD1 matches 7 bases. Losses at the gene ends were 5 bases for V and 0 bases for J; bases not matched to a gene: 7. CDR3 length: 15 amino acids. Germline V gene sequence: CDR1 SGHRS, CDR2 YFSETQ. CDR3 protein: CASSGQELLNTEAFF. In nucleotides, the CDR3 is TGCGCCAGCAGTGGACAGGAGTTACTGAACACTGAAGCTTTCTTT.

The chain combines TRBV16 with TRBJ1-5, with 10 bases lining up with TRBD1. The CDR3 totals 15 residues. The trim removed 2 bases at V and 6 bases at J, leaving 4 bases unmatched. Germline assignment: CDR1 KGHSY and CDR2 FQNENV. CDR3 region: CASSQGDRGSQPQHF. The CDR3 coding sequence is TGTGCCAGCAGCCAAGGGGACAGGGGTAGTCAGCCCCAGCATTTT.

V and J are TRBV7-2 and TRBJ1-2; no definite D call. Germline CDR1 SGHTA, CDR2 FQGNSA. Deletions cut 5 bases from V and 2 bases from J, with 12 bases between. The CDR3 covers 14 residues. The CDR3 loop is CASSRPETNYGYTF. In nucleotides, the CDR3 is TGTGCCAGCAGCCGGCCTGAGACAAACTATGGCTACACCTTC. The whole variable domain, remainder taken from reference TRBV7-2 and TRBJ1-2, is GAGVSQSPSNKVTEKGKDVELRCDPISGHTALYWYRQSLGQGLEFLIYFQGNSAPDKSGLPSDRFSAERTGGSVSTLTIQRTQQEDSAVYLCASSRPETNYGYTFGSGTRLTVV.

The chain links TRBV5-1 to TRBJ2-5, with no clear D. The CDR3 totals 14 residues. Looked up from germline, CDR1 is SGHRS and CDR2 is YFSETQ. V was shortened by 0 bases and J by 2 bases, with 8 bases between the two germline ends. The CDR3 DNA is TGCGCCAGCAGCTTGGGGTCCGGTCAAGAGACCCAGTACTTC. It yields the protein CASSLGSGQETQYF.

The CDR3 nucleotides read TGTGCCAGCAGCTCGAGGGGGAACACTGAAGCTTTCTTT. It encodes CASSSRGNTEAFF. The chain is built from TRBV7-2 and TRBJ1-1; perhaps TRBD1 as D (5 bases). CDR3 length: 13 residues. Germline CDR1 and CDR2: SGHTA and FQGNSA. Trimming stripped 4 bases from V and 1 base from J, with 7 bases between. The full variable domain, in which reference TRBV7-2 and TRBJ1-1 provide the parts outside the CDR3, is GAGVSQSPSNKVTEKGKDVELRCDPISGHTALYWYRQSLGQGLEFLIYFQGNSAPDKSGLPSDRFSAERTGGSVSTLTIQRTQQEDSAVYLCASSSRGNTEAFFGQGTRLTVV.

The chain employs TRBV28 and TRBJ1-2, with 8 bases identical to TRBD1. The CDR3 consists of 16 residues. Germline CDR1 and CDR2: MDHEN and SYDVKM. The V segment lost 4 bases and the J segment 1 base; nucleotides outside the gene matches: 8. The CDR3: CASSSPGTGVNYGYTF. The CDR3 DNA reads TGTGCCAGCAGTTCTCCCGGGACAGGAGTTAACTATGGCTACACCTTC.

This clone was detected once. V usage is TRBV7-2 and J usage is TRBJ1-6, with D perhaps matching TRBD1 (5 bases). CDR1 is SGHTA and CDR2 is FQGNSA in the germline V gene. The CDR3 is 15 residues long. Between the trimmed V and J ends, which lost 2 bases and 7 bases, there was a span of 12 bases. The CDR3 protein is CASSLSGGENSPLHF. The DNA of the CDR3 is TGTGCCAGCAGCTTATCTGGGGGTGAGAATTCACCCCTCCACTTT.

V and J are TRBV11-2 and TRBJ2-7, with a possible D match to TRBD2 (6 bases). The CDR3 length is 14 residues. Germline-derived CDR1 and CDR2 are SGHAT and FQNNGV. Trimming pared 4 bases from V and 1 base from J, leaving 11 bases between. CDR3: CASSSTRESYEQYF. CDR3 in DNA: TGTGCCAGCAGCTCCACCCGGGAGTCCTACGAGCAGTACTTC.

V usage is TRBV5-6 and J usage is TRBJ2-7; no definite D call. This CDR3 is built from 13 residues. With 4 bases removed from V and 7 bases from J, the gap between germline ends came to 15 bases. Germline assignment: CDR1 SGHDT and CDR2 YYEEEE. The CDR3 bases are TGTGCCAGCAGCCTAAGGATGGTTTCGGAGCAGTACGTC. This sequence encodes CASSLRMVSEQYV.

The genes are TRBV5-4 and TRBJ2-3; possibly TRBD2 for D (5 bases). V lost 0 bases and J lost 4, with 6 bases in between. Per germline, CDR1 SGHNT and CDR2 YYREEE (reference sequence). This CDR3 spans 13 amino acids. The CDR3: CASSLGRPDTQYF. DNA of the CDR3: TGTGCCAGCAGCTTGGGGAGGCCAGATACGCAGTATTTT.

J is TRBJ1-5 and V is TRBV19; D call uncertain. This CDR3 contains 15 residues. Per the germline V gene, CDR1 is LNHDA and CDR2 is SQIVND (reference sequence). Between the trimmed V and J ends, which lost 1 base and 2 bases, there was a span of 9 bases. CDR3 amino acids: CASSIGASGNQPQHF. As DNA, the CDR3 is TGTGCCAGTAGTATAGGGGCTTCAGGCAATCAGCCCCAGCATTTT.

The rearrangement links TRBV29-1 to TRBJ2-1; 9 bases map to TRBD2. Germline loops: CDR1 SQVTM, CDR2 ANQGSEA. The V segment lost 7 bases and the J segment 3 bases; nucleotides outside the gene matches: 10. The CDR3 covers 15 residues. The CDR3 coding sequence is TGCAGCGCCGAGACTAGCGGCGCCTTCTACAATGAGCAGTTCTTC. Its translation: CSAETSGAFYNEQFF.

This CDR3 reads CASSHLFGGSPLHF. CDR3 DNA sequence: TGTGCCAGCAGCCATTTATTTGGAGGATCACCCCTCCACTTT. The chain joins TRBV16 to TRBJ1-6; D gene ambiguous. Trimming left V 3 bases short and J 10 bases short, with 13 bases between. CDR1 is KGHSY, CDR2 FQNENV, per germline. The length of the CDR3 is 14 residues.